This TCR beta chain was recovered during a study of metastatic and nonmetastatic thyroid tumors. Study details: Repertoires of blood and of tissue (tumor or nodule) from malignant and benign thyroid patients were compared. General observations from the study: Across blood and tumor, TCR beta diversity in malignant thyroid tumors was reportedly significantly higher than in benign nodules.

A note on this clone: Antigen specificity is unknown. Possible read error: a much larger clone is one base away. Other nucleotide sequences from this sample produce the same CDR3.

V shed 1 base, J shed 7 bases, and the junction held 2 bases outside the gene matches. Per germline, CDR1 SGHTA and CDR2 FQGTGA. The CDR3 contains 13 residues. All patients were untreated before thyroid surgery. In the authors' workflow: Building a distant-metastasis classifier for papillary thyroid cancer drew on CDR3 differences across clinicopathological groups. Using MiXCR, TCRdb reanalyzed the PCR reads. TCRdb, rather than the study authors, made the V and J calls. The data hold approximately 34,000 clones, with roughly 18% observed a single time. What was sequenced was blood. The chain couples TRBV7-3 to TRBJ1-1, with 8 bases lining up with TRBD1. The sequence derives from a female donor with papillary thyroid cancer or a benign thyroid nodule (not recorded which). Some clones in this sample may be carry-over from other donors' samples. Written as DNA, the CDR3 is TGTGCCAGCAGCTTAAGTGGACAGGGTGAAGCTTTCTTT. It is translated as CASSLSGQGEAFF.